Shown below are 15 T cell receptor beta chains from a single sample sequenced in a study of OX40 agonist ivuxolimab in advanced cancers. Assay: immunoSEQ multiplex PCR; the TCRdb copy retains only in-frame clones and omits some. The sample carries about 93,000 clones, 89% recorded once. Sequencing was performed on CD4+ or CD8+ T cells sorted from blood, taken in a trial of the OX40 agonist ivuxolimab. Source of these receptors: an adult with an advanced solid tumor such as melanoma, head and neck, liver or kidney cancer.

As for this clone: Mismatch with germline at one junction end may stem from a read error. V and J are TRBV2 and TRBJ1-5; 10 positions agree with TRBD1. The CDR3 has 15 residues. Germline V gene data show CDR1 as SNHLY and CDR2 as FYNNEI. The CDR3 protein is CASSKAGTGDQPQHF. DNA of the CDR3: TGTGCCAGCAGTAAAGCCGGGACAGGGGATCAGCCCCAGCATTTT. Combining the CDR3 with reference TRBV2 and TRBJ1-5 gives the whole variable domain EPEVTQTPSHQVTQMGQEVILRCVPISNHLYFYWYRQILGQKVEFLVSFYNNEISEKSEIFDDQFSVERPDGSNFTLKIRSTKLEDSAMYFCASSKAGTGDQPQHFGDGTRLSIL.

The chain uses TRBV7-8 and TRBJ2-7; D possibly corresponds to TRBD1 (5 bases). The V end lost 1 base, the J end lost 3 bases, and 10 bases lay between the germline ends. This CDR3 region has 14 residues. The germline V gene encodes CDR1 SGHVS and CDR2 FQNEAQ. The CDR3 reads CASSLDRTNYEQYF. In DNA, the CDR3 is TGTGCCAGCAGCTTAGACAGGACGAACTACGAGCAGTACTTC.

CDR3 in amino acids: CASTRQGAGTEAFF. CDR3 bases: TGTGCCAGCACCCGACAGGGGGCTGGGACTGAAGCTTTCTTT. The V call is TRBV7-9, the J call TRBJ1-1; 10 bases fit TRBD1. The CDR3 sequence is 14 residues long. V trimming: 7 bases; J trimming: 5 bases; junction bases outside the gene matches: 7. In germline, CDR1 is SEHNR, CDR2 FQNEAQ (reference sequence).

This clone was counted only a few times. The CDR3, as DNA: TGTGCCAGTAGCAGGAATGGCTACACCTTC. As protein: CASSRNGYTF. The chain links TRBV19 to TRBJ1-2; D not resolved. The CDR3 loop spans 10 amino acids. The V gene lost 6 bases and the J gene lost 6 bases, with 5 bases spanning the gap. CDR1 LNHDA and CDR2 SQIVND come from the germline V gene (reference sequence). Together with reference TRBV19 and TRBJ1-2, the CDR3 gives the full variable domain: DGGITQSPKYLFRKEGQNVTLSCEQNLNHDAMYWYRQDPGQGLRLIYYSQIVNDFQKGDIAEGYSVSREKKESFPLTVTSAQKNPTAFYLCASSRNGYTFGSGTRLTVV.

The V gene is TRBV2, the J gene TRBJ2-2, with a tentative D call TRBD1 (5 bases). This CDR3 spans 14 amino acids. Germline loops: CDR1 SNHLY, CDR2 FYNNEI. Trimming removed 6 bases at V and 4 bases at J, with 12 bases between. The CDR3 sequence: CASRFDSLTGELFF. The DNA of the CDR3 is TGTGCCAGCAGGTTTGACAGTCTCACCGGGGAGCTGTTTTTT.

This clone was recorded only once. The genes are TRBV11-2 and TRBJ1-2; D may be TRBD1 (5 bases). CDR3 size: 14 residues. CDR1 and CDR2 from the germline V gene are SGHAT and FQNNGV. V was pared by 5 bases and J by 0 bases, with 10 bases between. DNA of the CDR3: TGTGCCAGCAGCCTACTGACAGCTAACTATGGCTACACCTTC. It is translated as CASSLLTANYGYTF.

J is TRBJ2-1 and V is TRBV9; D might be TRBD2 (6 bases). V gave up 2 bases and J gave up 9 bases, with 12 bases separating them. Per the germline V gene, CDR1 is SGDLS and CDR2 is YYNGEE. CDR3 length: 13 amino acids. The CDR3 region is CASSVGAGREQFF. CDR3 DNA sequence: TGTGCCAGCAGCGTGGGTGCGGGGCGTGAGCAGTTCTTC. The full variable domain, its missing parts supplied by reference TRBV9 and TRBJ2-1, is DSGVTQTPKHLITATGQRVTLRCSPRSGDLSVYWYQQSLDQGLQFLIQYYNGEERAKGNILERFSAQQFPDLHSELNLSSLELGDSALYFCASSVGAGREQFFGPGTRLTVL.

This clone was seen a few times. The chain recombines TRBV27 with TRBJ2-7; either TRBD1 or TRBD2 may supply D (5 bases each). Trimming pared 10 bases from V and 3 bases from J, leaving 10 bases between. There are 11 residues in the CDR3. Germline V lookup: CDR1 MNHEY, CDR2 SMNVEV (reference sequence). The CDR3 bases are TGTGCCACTGGGACGTACTACGAGCAGTACTTC. This gives the protein CATGTYYEQYF.

CDR3 nucleotides: TGTGCCAGCAGCGTAGGAGGGACTGCCAATCAGCCCCAGCATTTT. It specifies CASSVGGTANQPQHF. The chain links TRBV9 to TRBJ1-5, with D perhaps TRBD1 (5 bases). Between the trimmed V and J ends, which lost 0 bases and 3 bases, there was a span of 10 bases. Germline V gives CDR1 SGDLS, CDR2 YYNGEE. This CDR3 has 15 amino acids. Full variable domain (outside the CDR3, taken from reference TRBV9 and TRBJ1-5): DSGVTQTPKHLITATGQRVTLRCSPRSGDLSVYWYQQSLDQGLQFLIQYYNGEERAKGNILERFSAQQFPDLHSELNLSSLELGDSALYFCASSVGGTANQPQHFGDGTRLSIL.

The gene calls are TRBV5-6 and TRBJ2-3; D call uncertain. CDR1 and CDR2 (germline): SGHDT, YYEEEE. The V and J ends lost 1 base and 0 bases respectively, with 6 bases between them. This CDR3 comprises 14 residues. The CDR3 region has the DNA TGTGCCAGCAGCTTGTGGGGTAGCACAGATACGCAGTATTTT. It encodes CASSLWGSTDTQYF.

The gene calls are TRBV7-2 and TRBJ1-1, with D hard to call. CDR1 is SGHTA, CDR2 FQGNSA, per germline. The CDR3 runs 11 residues. Deletions cut 2 bases from V and 6 bases from J, with 4 bases between. CDR3 sequence (DNA): TGTGCCAGCAGCTTACTGTCTGAAGCTTTCTTT. This codes for CASSLLSEAFF.

The count of this clone is one. This chain connects TRBV10-3 to TRBJ1-3, with a weak D call TRBD1 (6 bases). V was pared by 6 bases and J by 0 bases, with 15 bases between. Germline lookup yields CDR1 ENHRY and CDR2 SYGVKD. This CDR3 is 16 amino acids long. The CDR3 reads CAIRDRQGGSGNTIYF. As DNA, the CDR3 is TGTGCCATCAGGGACCGGCAAGGGGGCTCTGGAAACACCATATATTTT.

This clone was recorded once. This chain joins TRBV4-2 and TRBJ1-2, with 7 bases aligning to TRBD1. CDR1 and CDR2 (germline): LGHNA, YNFKEQ. The CDR3 is made up of 12 amino acids. The ends lost 6 bases at V and 7 bases at J; junction bases unmatched: 5. This CDR3 is CASRGNRGGYTF. DNA of the CDR3: TGTGCCAGCAGAGGGAACAGGGGTGGCTACACCTTC.

This clone was counted once. The genes are TRBV27 and TRBJ1-2; TRBD1 matches at 7 bases. Germline CDR1 is MNHEY and CDR2 is SMNVEV (reference sequence). Unmatched junction bases numbered 8, after V lost 4 bases and J lost 3 bases. This CDR3 has 15 amino acids. CDR3 in amino acids: CASSYTGVGDYGYTF. The DNA for the CDR3 is TGTGCCAGCAGTTATACAGGGGTGGGGGACTATGGCTACACCTTC.

The chain uses TRBV19 and TRBJ2-3; no definite D call. The CDR3 contains 16 residues. Between the trimmed V and J ends, which lost 2 bases and 8 bases, there was a span of 20 bases. Germline CDR1 is LNHDA and CDR2 is SQIVND (reference sequence). The CDR3 loop is CASSIRFQDGRSTQYF. The CDR3 nucleotides read TGTGCCAGTAGTATAAGGTTCCAGGACGGTAGGAGTACGCAGTATTTT. The entire variable domain, with the rest obtained from reference TRBV19 and TRBJ2-3, is as follows: DGGITQSPKYLFRKEGQNVTLSCEQNLNHDAMYWYRQDPGQGLRLIYYSQIVNDFQKGDIAEGYSVSREKKESFPLTVTSAQKNPTAFYLCASSIRFQDGRSTQYFGPGTRLTVL.